This is a list of T cell receptor beta chains from one sample in a study of T cells in localized non-small cell lung cancer. Profiling relied on immunoSEQ multiplex PCR, and the TCRdb table lists in-frame clones only, not all of them. The sample shows about 59,000 clones, about 87% of them seen only once. The material sequenced was peripheral blood, taken before any cancer treatment. The receptors were gathered from a man aged 35-75 years with stage I squamous cell lung carcinoma. Each CDR3 is given with its conserved first and last residue. D genes are given only for firm matches. Only some rows state a clone size, as once, few, many or a class for expanded clones.

V,J,size,D,CDR3,DNA
TRBV11-2,TRBJ1-2,few,.,CASSRRGYTF,TGTGCCAGCAGTCGGCGGGGCTACACCTTC
TRBV7-9,TRBJ1-3,once,.,CASSEGSSGNTIYF,TGTGCCAGCAGCGAGGGGAGCTCTGGAAACACCATATATTTT
TRBV7-3,TRBJ2-1,.,.,CASSLRLDFNEQFF,TGTGCCAGCAGCTTACGCCTAGATTTCAATGAGCAGTTCTTC
TRBV5-6,TRBJ2-7,.,TRBD2,CASSLRSGSYEQYF,TGTGCCAGCAGCCTTAGGAGCGGGAGTTACGAGCAGTACTTC
TRBV5-1,TRBJ2-1,.,TRBD2,CASSSTSGSSYNEQFF,TGCGCCAGCAGCTCTACTAGCGGGAGCTCCTACAATGAGCAGTTCTTC
TRBV4-3,TRBJ2-1,.,.,CASSQGNNEQFF,TGCGCCAGCAGCCAAGGAAACAATGAGCAGTTCTTC
TRBV6-6,TRBJ1-1,.,.,CAIIAGTITEAFF,TGTGCCATTATAGCCGGGACAATCACTGAAGCTTTCTTT
TRBV5-1,TRBJ2-3,.,.,CASSFGIGTDTQYF,TGCGCCAGCAGCTTTGGGATAGGGACAGATACGCAGTATTTT
TRBV28,TRBJ2-5,.,.,CASSLWGRDFRVETQYF,TGTGCCAGCAGTTTATGGGGCAGGGACTTCCGCGTGGAGACCCAGTACTTC
TRBV5-8,TRBJ2-5,.,.,CASSPEGETQYF,TGTGCCAGCAGCCCAGAAGGGGAGACCCAGTACTTC
TRBV11-2,TRBJ1-1,.,.,CASSLLRGSNTEAFF,TGTGCCAGCAGCTTATTGCGGGGGTCGAACACTGAAGCTTTCTTT
TRBV7-9,TRBJ1-2,.,TRBD1,CASSAGQGVRGYTF,TGTGCCAGCAGCGCCGGACAGGGGGTGAGGGGCTACACCTTC
TRBV11-2,TRBJ1-5,once,.,CASSLEGQPQHF,TGTGCCAGCAGCTTAGAAGGTCAGCCCCAGCATTTT
TRBV6-6,TRBJ2-2,.,.,CASSRHGDGELFF,TGTGCCAGCAGCCGCCACGGAGACGGGGAGCTGTTTTTT
TRBV5-6,TRBJ2-5,.,.,CASSFGSPPETQYF,TGTGCCAGCAGCTTCGGTAGTCCTCCAGAGACCCAGTACTTC
TRBV28,TRBJ2-2,.,TRBD1,CASSLFGQVITGELFF,TGTGCCAGCAGTTTATTTGGACAGGTGATCACCGGGGAGCTGTTTTTT
TRBV28,TRBJ1-5,.,.,CASSLRGVSNQPQHF,TGTGCCAGCAGTCTTCGGGGGGTTAGCAATCAGCCCCAGCATTTT
TRBV10-2,TRBJ1-5,.,TRBD1,CASSGGDREDQPQHF,TGCGCCAGCAGTGGGGGGGACAGGGAGGACCAGCCCCAGCATTTT
TRBV2,TRBJ2-7,.,.,CASSDGRWGLYEQYF,TGTGCCAGCAGTGATGGGCGCTGGGGCCTCTACGAGCAGTACTTC
TRBV10-1,TRBJ2-3,.,.,CASSEPGTTKADTQYF,TGCGCCAGCAGTGAGCCGGGGACCACAAAAGCAGATACGCAGTATTTT
TRBV5-1,TRBJ1-1,.,.,CASSLPGNTEAFF,TGCGCCAGCAGCTTGCCTGGGAACACTGAAGCTTTCTTT
TRBV11-3,TRBJ2-2,once,.,CASSFTSGTTGELFF,TGTGCCAGCAGTTTTACGAGCGGGACAACCGGGGAGCTGTTTTTT
TRBV28,TRBJ2-7,.,TRBD1,CASRPTDRDRMREQYF,TGTGCCAGCAGACCGACCGACAGGGATAGGATGCGGGAGCAGTACTTC
TRBV7-2,TRBJ1-1,.,.,CASSLTENTEAFF,TGTGCCAGCAGCCTGACAGAGAACACTGAAGCTTTCTTT
TRBV11-2,TRBJ2-1,few,.,CASSLDGGGTGDEQFF,TGTGCCAGCAGCTTAGATGGTGGCGGTACCGGCGATGAGCAGTTCTTC
TRBV28,TRBJ1-6,.,.,CASSLDSNSPLHF,TGTGCCAGCAGTTTAGACAGTAATTCACCCCTCCACTTT
TRBV7-3,TRBJ2-3,.,.,CASSPSHSTDTQYF,TGTGCCAGCAGCCCCAGCCATAGCACAGATACGCAGTATTTT
TRBV5-1,TRBJ2-7,.,.,CASSTSGGSYEQYF,TGCGCCAGCAGCACTAGTGGGGGATCCTACGAGCAGTACTTC
TRBV9,TRBJ2-3,once,.,CASSVGGHTDTQYF,TGTGCCAGCAGCGTAGGGGGACACACAGATACGCAGTATTTT